Listed here are 13 T cell receptor beta chains from one sample, sequenced in a study of T cells in Graves' hyperthyroidism and ophthalmopathy (dated by TCRdb to the late 2010s). Library generation was performed with multiplex PCR. Sequencing instrument: Illumina HiSeq 2000. Amplification of TCR beta CDR3 regions was carried out from RNA transcripts. For the first round of RT-PCR on the TCR CDR3, the HTBI primer set was used together with the Qiagen OneStep RT-PCR kit. In TCRdb, the public reads were trimmed at Q25 with fastp and aligned with MiXCR, with productive beta chains retained. Rows are unified per CDR3 protein, each entry keeping the most common DNA and genes. In this sample the table shows some 440,000 distinct CDR3 sequences, about a sixth of which occur a single time. The ten largest clones capture approximately 8% of the sample. The source material was blood. These receptors all come from a woman aged 18 to 35 with Graves' hyperthyroidism.

This clonotype was recorded at least ten times. The chain joins TRBV7-3 to TRBJ2-3; D might be TRBD2 (5 bases). Trimming left V 3 bases short and J 6 bases short, with 19 bases between. CDR1 SGHTA and CDR2 FQGTGA come from the germline V gene. This CDR3 has 16 amino acids. For the CDR3, the DNA is TGTGCCAGCAGCTTCTACGCGTCGGGAAGCCTGGATACGCAGTATTTT. It is translated as CASSFYASGSLDTQYF.

The rearrangement uses TRBV5-1 and TRBJ1-2, with 7 nucleotides matching TRBD1. Per the germline V gene, CDR1 is SGHRS and CDR2 is YFSETQ. J gave up 7 bases and V 3 bases, and 6 bases lay outside the gene matches. CDR3 length equals 13 residues. DNA of the CDR3: TGCGCCAGCAGCTCTCGACAGGGTTCTGGCTACACCTTC. This gives the protein CASSSRQGSGYTF. Full variable domain (remainder filled in from reference TRBV5-1 and TRBJ1-2): KAGVTQTPRYLIKTRGQQVTLSCSPISGHRSVSWYQQTPGQGLQFLFEYFSETQRNKGNFPGRFSGRQFSNSRSEMNVSTLELGDSALYLCASSSRQGSGYTFGSGTRLTVV.

Many counts were recorded for this clonotype. This chain uses TRBV20-1 with TRBJ2-2; tentatively, D is TRBD1 or TRBD2 (5 bases each). V was trimmed by 2 bases and J by 7 bases, leaving 20 bases between them. The CDR3 is made up of 16 amino acids. Germline-derived CDR1 and CDR2 are DFQATT and SNEGSKA (reference sequence). CDR3 in amino acids: CSARSLDLSGGGELFF. The CDR3 DNA reads TGCAGTGCTAGATCCCTCGACCTAAGTGGGGGCGGGGAGCTGTTTTTT.

This clonotype was observed many times. V and J are TRBV27 and TRBJ1-1, with 9 nucleotides matching TRBD1. V trimming: 6 bases; J trimming: 10 bases; junction bases outside the gene matches: 12. The CDR3 is made up of 14 amino acids. Germline assignment: CDR1 MNHEY and CDR2 SMNVEV (reference sequence). Here the CDR3 reads CASSPTGGGFSAFF. CDR3 coding DNA: TGTGCCAGCAGCCCGACAGGGGGTGGCTTCTCAGCTTTCTTT.

A note on this clonotype: A read error may explain this, as a much larger clone is one base away. V gene TRBV30 combines with J gene TRBJ2-1; TRBD2 aligns across 9 bases. The DNA end favors TRBJ2-7, so the J call may be wrong. Looked up from germline, CDR1 is GTSNPN and CDR2 is SVGIG (reference sequence). This CDR3 has 13 residues. CDR3 nucleotide sequence: TGTGCCTGGACTAGCGGGATTTACAATGAGCAGTACTTC. It is translated as CAWTSGIYNEQYF.

The gene calls are TRBV19 and TRBJ2-5; D uncertain. The CDR3 sequence is 13 residues long. Germline-derived CDR1 and CDR2 are LNHDA and SQIVND (reference sequence). V was clipped by 1 base and J by 0 bases, with 3 bases between them. CDR3 amino acids: CASSIVHQETQYF. The CDR3 DNA follows: TGTGCCAGTAGTATAGTACACCAAGAGACCCAGTACTTC. The full variable domain, rest sourced from reference TRBV19 and TRBJ2-5, is DGGITQSPKYLFRKEGQNVTLSCEQNLNHDAMYWYRQDPGQGLRLIYYSQIVNDFQKGDIAEGYSVSREKKESFPLTVTSAQKNPTAFYLCASSIVHQETQYFGPGTRLLVL.

This chain links TRBV20-1 with TRBJ2-1; 10 bases line up with TRBD2. Per the germline V gene, CDR1 is DFQATT and CDR2 is SNEGSKA (reference sequence). CDR3 length equals 15 residues. The junction had 7 bases not matched to a gene; V was cut back by 5 bases and J by 3 bases. The DNA for the CDR3 is TGCAGTGCTTTCTCGACTAGCGGGTTCTACAATGAGCAGTTCTTC. Its translation is CSAFSTSGFYNEQFF.

This chain links TRBV20-1 with TRBJ2-7; no definite D call. Looked up from germline, CDR1 is DFQATT and CDR2 is SNEGSKA (reference sequence). V dropped 4 bases and J dropped 2 bases, with 21 bases sitting between them. This CDR3 contains 16 residues. The CDR3 DNA is TGCAGTGCTAAAGGCACAGCCAGTAAGGGAACCTACGAGCAGTACTTC. It encodes CSAKGTASKGTYEQYF.

Many counts were recorded for this clonotype. The CDR3 region is CASSHGQGSVYGYTF. The CDR3, as DNA: TGTGCCAGCAGCCACGGACAGGGAAGTGTCTATGGCTACACCTTC. The V call is TRBV7-9, the J call TRBJ1-2, with TRBD1 matching over 8 bases. In germline, CDR1 is SEHNR, CDR2 FQNEAQ (reference sequence). The CDR3 totals 15 residues. The V and J ends lost 5 bases and 4 bases, in that order; junction bases with no gene match: 9.

This clonotype was counted ten times or more. This chain links TRBV6-1 with TRBJ1-5; unclear D gene. Per the germline V gene, CDR1 is MNHNS and CDR2 is SASEGT. The CDR3 has 13 residues. Trimming left V 6 bases short and J 7 bases short, with 13 bases between. CDR3 loop: CASRWGIGQPQHF. DNA for the CDR3: TGTGCCAGCAGGTGGGGTATAGGGCAGCCCCAGCATTTT.

This clonotype has at least ten counts. The CDR3 nucleotides are TGTGCCATCAGTGCCCGGACAGGGGAAGCTGAAGCTTTCTTT. This gives the protein CAISARTGEAEAFF. The chain recombines TRBV10-3 with TRBJ1-1; 9 bases agree with TRBD1. The ends lost 4 bases at V and 6 bases at J; junction bases unmatched: 6. The germline V gene encodes CDR1 ENHRY and CDR2 SYGVKD. The CDR3 sequence is 14 residues long.

This clonotype was observed many times. The rearrangement uses TRBV7-9 and TRBJ1-1; TRBD1 might be the D (6 bases). The CDR3 length is 15 residues. V was shortened by 5 bases and J by 1 base, with 14 bases between the two germline ends. In germline, CDR1 is SEHNR, CDR2 FQNEAQ (reference sequence). The CDR3 is CASSNPTGPNTEAFF. The CDR3 bases are TGTGCCAGCAGCAACCCGACAGGTCCGAACACTGAAGCTTTCTTT.

On this clonotype itself: A read error may explain this, as a much larger clone is one base away. This chain links TRBV27 with TRBJ2-1, with 9 bases aligning to TRBD2. Per the germline V gene, CDR1 is MNHEY and CDR2 is SMNVEV (reference sequence). The junction had 18 bases not matched to a gene; V was cut back by 5 bases and J by 4 bases. This CDR3 contains 19 residues. The CDR3 spells CASSPRGTSWFRHYNEQFF. The CDR3 DNA follows: TGTGCCAGCAGTCCTAGGGGGACTAGCTGGTTCCGACATTACAATGAGCAGTTCTTC.